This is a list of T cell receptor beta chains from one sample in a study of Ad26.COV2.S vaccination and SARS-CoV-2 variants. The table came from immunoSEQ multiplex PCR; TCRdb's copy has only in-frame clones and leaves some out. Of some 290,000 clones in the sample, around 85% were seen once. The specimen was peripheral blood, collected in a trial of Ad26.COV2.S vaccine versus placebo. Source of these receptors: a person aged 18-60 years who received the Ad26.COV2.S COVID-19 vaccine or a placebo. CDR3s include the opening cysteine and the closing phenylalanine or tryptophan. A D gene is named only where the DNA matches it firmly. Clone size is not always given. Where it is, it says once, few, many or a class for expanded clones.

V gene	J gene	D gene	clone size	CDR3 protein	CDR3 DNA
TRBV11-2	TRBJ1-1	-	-	CASSLQGWNTEAFF	TGTGCCAGCAGCCTTCAAGGGTGGAACACTGAAGCTTTCTTT
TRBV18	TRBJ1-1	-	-	CASSISGNTEAFF	TGTGCCAGCTCAATAAGCGGGAACACTGAAGCTTTCTTT
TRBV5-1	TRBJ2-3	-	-	CASSWGRGGDTQYF	TGCGCCAGCAGCTGGGGCAGGGGGGGAGATACGCAGTATTTT
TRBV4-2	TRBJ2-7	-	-	CASSQQQGESYEQYF	TGTGCCAGCAGCCAACAACAGGGAGAGTCCTACGAGCAGTACTTC
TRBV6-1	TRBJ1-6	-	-	CASSERPPGRGDNSPLHF	TGTGCCAGCAGTGAACGGCCCCCGGGGAGGGGAGATAATTCACCCCTCCACTTT
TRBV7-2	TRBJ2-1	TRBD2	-	CASSRLAVSYNEQFF	TGTGCCAGCAGCCGTCTAGCGGTCTCCTACAATGAGCAGTTCTTC
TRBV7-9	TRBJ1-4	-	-	CASSPRGTNEKLFF	TGTGCCAGCAGTCCTAGGGGGACTAATGAAAAACTGTTTTTT
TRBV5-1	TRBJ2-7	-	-	CASEGGAAQDEQYF	TGCGCCAGCGAGGGGGGGGCCGCTCAGGACGAGCAGTACTTC
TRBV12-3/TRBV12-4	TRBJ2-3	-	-	CASSFTDTQYF	TGTGCCAGCAGTTTTACAGATACGCAGTATTTT
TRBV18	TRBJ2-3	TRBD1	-	CASSPTGASTDTQYF	TGTGCCAGCTCACCGACAGGGGCTAGCACAGATACGCAGTATTTT
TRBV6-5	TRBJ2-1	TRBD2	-	CASSTRSGGNNEQFF	TGTGCCAGCTCGACCAGGTCGGGGGGTAACAATGAGCAGTTCTTC
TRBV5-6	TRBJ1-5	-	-	CASSFGGQPQHF	TGTGCCAGCAGCTTCGGAGGGCAGCCCCAGCATTTT
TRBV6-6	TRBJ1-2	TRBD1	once	CASTKGTGGNYGYTF	TGTGCCAGCACCAAAGGGACAGGGGGGAACTATGGCTACACCTTC
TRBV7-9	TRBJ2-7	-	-	CASSFGSFYEQYF	TGTGCCAGCAGCTTCGGCAGTTTCTACGAGCAGTACTTC
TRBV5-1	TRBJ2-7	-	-	CASSLLGSSYEQYF	TGCGCCAGCAGCTTGTTAGGGAGCTCCTACGAGCAGTACTTC
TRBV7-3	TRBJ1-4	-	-	CASSLRGRGGTNEKLFF	TGTGCCAGCAGCTTAAGGGGCAGGGGTGGAACTAATGAAAAACTGTTTTTT
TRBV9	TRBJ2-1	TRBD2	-	CASSPEGTRGPSEQFF	TGTGCCAGCAGCCCAGAGGGGACTAGAGGGCCCAGTGAGCAGTTCTTC
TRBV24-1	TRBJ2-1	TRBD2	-	CATSGSAGGGTSGGNEQFF	TGTGCCACCAGTGGGTCGGCAGGGGGAGGGACTAGCGGGGGAAATGAGCAGTTCTTC
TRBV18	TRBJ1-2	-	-	CASSLANYGYTF	TGTGCCAGTTCACTAGCTAACTATGGCTACACCTTC
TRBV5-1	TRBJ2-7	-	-	CASKVQTLQNEQYF	TGCGCCAGCAAGGTGCAGACACTACAGAACGAGCAGTACTTC
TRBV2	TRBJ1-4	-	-	CASRFPNEKLFF	TGTGCCAGCAGATTTCCTAATGAAAAACTGTTTTTT
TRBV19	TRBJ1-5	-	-	CASSIDVGGNQPQHF	TGTGCCAGTAGTATAGATGTCGGTGGCAATCAGCCCCAGCATTTT
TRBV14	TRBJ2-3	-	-	CASRLGGPGATQYF	TGTGCCAGCAGACTCGGGGGCCCCGGGGCTACGCAGTATTTT
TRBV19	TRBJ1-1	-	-	CASSISPVGTEAFF	TGTGCCAGTAGTATATCCCCGGTGGGGACTGAAGCTTTCTTT
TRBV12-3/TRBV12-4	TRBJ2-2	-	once	CASSLLFRELFF	TGTGCCAGCAGTTTACTCTTCCGGGAGCTGTTTTTT
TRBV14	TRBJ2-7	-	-	CASRGLYEQYF	TGTGCCAGCAGAGGCCTCTACGAGCAGTACTTC
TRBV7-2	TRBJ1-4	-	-	CASSLTATNEKLFF	TGTGCCAGCAGCTTGACAGCAACTAATGAAAAACTGTTTTTT
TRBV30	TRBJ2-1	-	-	CAWGTGDEQFF	TGTGCCTGGGGTACGGGGGATGAGCAGTTCTTC